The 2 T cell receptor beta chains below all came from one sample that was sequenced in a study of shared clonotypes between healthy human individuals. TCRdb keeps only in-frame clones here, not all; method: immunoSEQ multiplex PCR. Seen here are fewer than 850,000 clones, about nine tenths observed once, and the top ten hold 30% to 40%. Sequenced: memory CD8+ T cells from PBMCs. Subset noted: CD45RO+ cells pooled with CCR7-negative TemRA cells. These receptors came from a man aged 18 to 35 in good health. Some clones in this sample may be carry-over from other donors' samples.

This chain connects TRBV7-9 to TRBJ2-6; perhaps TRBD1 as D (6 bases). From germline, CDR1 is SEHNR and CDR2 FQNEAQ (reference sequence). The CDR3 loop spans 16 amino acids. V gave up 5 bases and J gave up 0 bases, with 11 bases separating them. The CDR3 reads CASSLRTASGANVLTF. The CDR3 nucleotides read TGTGCCAGCAGCCTGCGGACAGCCTCTGGGGCCAACGTCCTGACTTTC.

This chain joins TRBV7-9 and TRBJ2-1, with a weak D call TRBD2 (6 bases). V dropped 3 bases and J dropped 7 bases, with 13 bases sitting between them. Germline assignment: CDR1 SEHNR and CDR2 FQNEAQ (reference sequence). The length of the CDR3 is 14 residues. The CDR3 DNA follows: TGTGCCAGCAGCTTCGGCAGGGAGGAAAATGAGCAGTTCTTC. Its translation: CASSFGREENEQFF.